The entry that follows covers one TCR beta chain sequence. No antigen is known for it. This sample stems from a study of Ad26.COV2.S vaccination and SARS-CoV-2 variants. Across the study: The donor belonged to the COV1001 Ad26.COV2.S trial arm. Findings of the study overall: People who got the vaccine or the placebo had similar non-spike TCR breadth.

Only in-frame clones appear in the TCRdb table, and some are missing; sequencing was by immunoSEQ multiplex PCR. The sample has around 450,000 clones, roughly 90% seen once; the top ten hold 3.6%. This sample's treatment: about 20 received Ad26.COV2.S at low or high dose, single or two shots; about 5 received placebo; per-sample allocation not given. On day 63 after the first injection, vaccine and placebo recipients gave samples. Adults aged 18-55 years in Boston included the donor. Germline CDR1 LGHDT, CDR2 YNNKEL (reference sequence). There are 17 residues in the CDR3. With 2 bases removed from V and 2 bases from J, the gap between germline ends came to 15 bases.

The specimen was peripheral blood, collected in a trial of Ad26.COV2.S vaccine versus placebo. The receptor was isolated from a person aged 18-65 years who received the Ad26.COV2.S COVID-19 vaccine or a placebo. V gene TRBV3-1 (or the pseudogene TRBV3-2) combines with J gene TRBJ1-4; D is unresolved. CDR3 in amino acids: CASSQPAGGKTNEKLFF. DNA of the CDR3: TGTGCCAGCAGCCAACCGGCGGGCGGGAAGACTAATGAAAAACTGTTTTTT.